This TCR beta chain appears in the sequencing data of a study of T cell responses to AZD1222 COVID-19 vaccine. The study's findings and limits: Reportedly, nearly half of unique spike TCRs recognized epitopes outside B.1.351/B.1.1.7 mutations.

As for this clone: The target antigen is unknown.

The data were produced by immunoSEQ multiplex PCR, yet TCRdb's version contains in-frame clones alone and is incomplete. Among about 270,000 clones listed, almost 95% were seen once. The V gene's germline CDR1 is KGHSH and CDR2 LQKENI. CDR3 length equals 15 residues. The V and J ends lost 6 bases and 0 bases, in that order; junction bases with no gene match: 3. The genes are TRBV18 and TRBJ2-2, with 8 bases lining up with TRBD1. Sequenced here: peripheral blood, sampled 28 days after the second AZD1222 dose. The sequence derives from an adult who received the AZD1222 COVID-19 vaccine. CDR3 sequence: CASSGDRSNTGELFF. CDR3 in DNA: TGTGCCAGCTCGGGGGACAGGTCGAACACCGGGGAGCTGTTTTTT.